This entry features one T cell receptor beta chain sequence. Its antigen is currently unknown. CDR3 length: 15 amino acids. CDR1 is LGHDT, CDR2 YNNKEL, per germline (reference sequence). Trimming removed 5 bases at V and 2 bases at J, with 13 bases between. TCRdb's table, derived via immunoSEQ multiplex PCR, lists solely in-frame clones and lacks some. The data show around 130,000 clones, just over 85% seen once. This sample was included in a study of T cell responses to AZD1222 COVID-19 vaccine. Whole-study results and caveats: Spike was spanned by vaccine-associated CD4 TCRs, with dominance at 160-218 and 743-854.

This chain joins TRBV3-1 (or the pseudogene TRBV3-2) and TRBJ2-1; D gene unclear. The origin of this receptor is an adult in good health. Sequencing used peripheral blood, obtained on day 0 of AZD1222 vaccination. CDR3 bases: TGTGCCAGCAGCGTAGGTCCGAACCCCTACAATGAGCAGTTCTTC. Amino acids: CASSVGPNPYNEQFF.